The present entry profiles one T cell receptor (beta chain) with its context. Its antigen is currently unknown. The CDR3 runs 13 residues. Germline-derived CDR1 and CDR2 are DFQATT and SNEGSKA (reference sequence). V was shortened by 3 bases and J by 1 base, with 9 bases between the two germline ends. Study-wide points: Greatest tumor Treg TCR overlap was with tumor naive CD4+ cells.

Semi-nested PCR with Nested Universal Primer A followed constant-region reverse priming of full-length variable regions. TCRdb independently ran MiXCR on the 5' RACE reads; one entry per CDR3 protein. The sample shows 6,200 or so distinct CDR3 sequences, 45% to 65% of them seen only once. The J gene is TRBJ1-1, the V gene TRBV20-1; maybe TRBD1 (6 bases). This clonotype originated in a female donor with breast cancer. The sequencing input was naive CD4+ T cells sorted from a lymph node. Subset meaning: naive CD4+ T cells, CD4+CD45RA+CD25-. The CDR3: CSASWGANTEAFF. The CDR3 bases are TGCAGTGCTAGCTGGGGGGCGAACACTGAAGCTTTCTTT.